The 28 T cell receptor beta chains below were found in one sample sequenced in a study of T-cell reconstitution after alpha-beta-depleted transplantation in children (dated by TCRdb to the mid-2010s). The receptor library was made with PCR. The run used an Illumina HiSeq 2500. To normalize quantification of the TCRbeta repertoire, the TCR libraries were built with molecular barcoding that relied on unique molecular identifiers. Starting from the raw public reads, TCRdb applied fastp trimming at Q25, assembled clones with MiXCR and retained in-frame beta chains. Rows are combined by CDR3 protein, so each entry shows the most common genes and DNA. The sample profile shows about 500,000 distinct CDR3 sequences; over 9.5% of them were found once. About 14% of the sample goes to the ten largest clones. The treatment or condition label here, explained by the study, means: allogeneic hematopoietic cell transplantation with graft depleted of TCRalphabeta T cells and CD19 B cells.

Sequencing used PBMCs, mostly from graft donor cells, obtained 180 days after TCRalphabeta/CD19-depleted stem cell transplant. The receptors were sampled from a female patient aged 2 to 10 who had a stem cell transplant for aplastic anemia, so the T cells may come from the graft donor.

V is TRBV7-9 and J is TRBJ2-1; a weak D match, TRBD1 (6 bases). Trimming took 5 bases from V and 14 from J, leaving 16 bases between them. This CDR3 has 12 amino acids. Germline loops: CDR1 SEHNR, CDR2 FQNEAQ (reference sequence). The CDR3 is CASSPNRVREFF. CDR3 sequence (DNA): TGTGCCAGCAGCCCAAACAGGGTTCGCGAGTTCTTC.

The chain is built from TRBV7-2 and TRBJ1-1; D possibly corresponds to TRBD1 (6 bases). This CDR3 has 15 amino acids. V was cut by 5 bases and J by 1 base, with 14 bases left in between. CDR1 SGHTA and CDR2 FQGNSA come from the germline V gene. For the CDR3, the DNA is TGTGCCAGCAGCCCAGGCGGGACACCGAACACTGAAGCTTTCTTT. It specifies CASSPGGTPNTEAFF.

This clonotype was counted at least ten times. The chain is built from TRBV18 and TRBJ2-3, with D tentatively TRBD2 (7 bases). Germline V gene data show CDR1 as KGHSH and CDR2 as LQKENI. This CDR3 has 17 residues. V lost 6 bases, J lost 1 base, and 20 bases lay in between. The CDR3 coding sequence is TGTGCCAGCTCGCGCCCCCAGGGAGGGGGTCGCACAGATACGCAGTATTTT. Translated: CASSRPQGGGRTDTQYF.

This clonotype was picked up a small number of times. This rearrangement joins TRBV9 to TRBJ2-4; unclear D gene. Germline V CDR1 and CDR2: SGDLS, YYNGEE. This CDR3 has 14 amino acids. Trimming stripped 4 bases from V and 4 bases from J, with 12 bases between. CDR3 sequence: CASSPRPTKNIQYF. The CDR3 DNA is TGTGCCAGCAGCCCCCGACCTACAAAAAACATTCAGTACTTC.

The V and J genes are TRBV7-8 and TRBJ2-7; D possibly corresponds to TRBD2 (6 bases). Trimming shortened V by 1 base and J by 0 bases, and 10 bases separated the two germline ends. Germline CDR1 and CDR2: SGHVS and FQNEAQ. The length of the CDR3 is 15 residues. DNA for the CDR3: TGTGCCAGCAGCTTAGAAGACGGGAGCTCCTACGAGCAGTACTTC. Its translation is CASSLEDGSSYEQYF.

The chain joins TRBV10-2 to TRBJ2-7; D uncertain. Per the germline V gene, CDR1 is WSHSY and CDR2 is SAAADI. Trimming shortened V by 3 bases and J by 0 bases, and 9 bases separated the two germline ends. The CDR3 covers 14 residues. This CDR3 is CASSDAGPSYEQYF. The CDR3 DNA follows: TGCGCCAGCAGTGATGCCGGCCCCTCCTACGAGCAGTACTTC.

This clonotype was observed a few times. This chain uses TRBV12-3 or TRBV12-4 with TRBJ2-7; tentatively, D is TRBD2 (5 bases). The CDR3 contains 15 residues. V dropped 3 bases and J dropped 0 bases, with 12 bases sitting between them. CDR3 amino acids: CASSFGRLSSYEQYF. Written as DNA, the CDR3 is TGTGCCAGCAGTTTTGGGCGACTAAGCTCCTACGAGCAGTACTTC.

V usage is TRBV6-4 and J usage is TRBJ2-1, with D unclear. This CDR3 region has 14 residues. The V gene's germline CDR1 is MRHNA and CDR2 SNTAGT. The germline V and J ends were trimmed by 4 bases and 5 bases, with 12 bases remaining between them. The CDR3 spells CASSVAQANNEQFF. The CDR3 bases are TGTGCCAGCAGTGTTGCTCAGGCCAACAATGAGCAGTTCTTC.

This clonotype came up a few times. The chain joins TRBV7-2 to TRBJ2-4; D possibly uses TRBD1 or TRBD2 (6 bases each). V lost 1 base to trimming and J lost 2 bases, with 12 bases between them. The CDR3 contains 16 residues. Per germline, CDR1 SGHTA and CDR2 FQGNSA. In DNA, the CDR3 is TGTGCCAGCAGCTTAGTGGGGGGCGGGACCAAAAACATTCAGTACTTC. Its protein is CASSLVGGGTKNIQYF.

The chain joins TRBV30 to TRBJ1-1; D uncertain. V was shortened by 0 bases and J by 0 bases, with 8 bases between the two germline ends. The germline CDR1 and CDR2 sequences are GTSNPN and SVGIG (reference sequence). The CDR3 contains 14 residues. This CDR3 reads CAWSVVQVNTEAFF. CDR3 DNA: TGTGCCTGGAGTGTTGTACAAGTGAACACTGAAGCTTTCTTT.

V is TRBV20-1 and J is TRBJ1-4; tentative D call: TRBD1 (6 bases). The V gene lost 6 bases and the J gene lost 8 bases, with 16 bases spanning the gap. Germline-derived CDR1 and CDR2 are DFQATT and SNEGSKA (reference sequence). CDR3 length: 13 residues. The CDR3: CSARRGAGEKLFF. The DNA of the CDR3 is TGCAGTGCCCGCCGGGGGGCAGGCGAAAAACTGTTTTTT.

The rearrangement joins TRBV27 to TRBJ2-7; D call uncertain. Deletions cut 2 bases from V and 3 bases from J, with 11 bases between. The germline V gene encodes CDR1 MNHEY and CDR2 SMNVEV (reference sequence). This CDR3 contains 14 residues. CDR3 nucleotide sequence: TGTGCCAGCAGTTTAACCCAGGTGGGCTACGAGCAGTACTTC. As protein: CASSLTQVGYEQYF.

This clonotype was detected only a few times. The rearrangement links TRBV6-2 or TRBV6-3 to TRBJ2-3; D might be TRBD1 (6 bases). The CDR3 length is 14 residues. Germline-derived CDR1 and CDR2 are MNHEY and SVGEGT. Trimming removed 5 bases from V and 2 bases from J, with 11 bases in between. The CDR3 bases are TGTGCCAGCAGTACGGGACACCACACAGATACGCAGTATTTT. It yields the protein CASSTGHHTDTQYF.

The sample holds a few counts of this clonotype. Germline and junction disagree at one end, which may indicate a read error. V gene TRBV7-9 combines with J gene TRBJ2-7; the match to TRBD2 covers 11 bases. The CDR3 consists of 16 residues. Looked up from germline, CDR1 is SEHNR and CDR2 is FQNEAQ (reference sequence). The CDR3 nucleotides read TGTGCCAGCAGCTCCCCGACTAGCGGGGTCTCCCACGAGCAGTACTTC. Amino acids: CASSSPTSGVSHEQYF. The full variable domain, with the rest looked up from reference TRBV7-9 and TRBJ2-7, is DTGVSQNPRHKITKRGQNVTFRCDPISEHNRLYWYRQTLGQGPEFLTYFQNEAQLEKSRLLSDRFSAERPKGSFSTLEIQRTEQGDSAMYLCASSSPTSGVSHEQYFGPGTRLTVT.

The sample holds many counts of this clonotype. The chain combines TRBV21-1 with TRBJ2-2; the listed D gene, TRBD1, was not tested against the DNA. TRBV21-1 is tagged as a pseudogene. This CDR3 has 15 residues. The CDR3 region is CASSKMSCNTGELFF. In DNA form, the CDR3 reads TGTGCCAGCAGCAAAATGTCCTGTAACACCGGGGAGCTGTTTTTT.

This chain links TRBV7-2 with TRBJ1-1; D possibly corresponds to TRBD1 (5 bases). V lost 5 bases, J lost 3 bases, and 31 bases lay in between. Germline CDR1 reads SGHTA; CDR2 reads FQGNSA. The CDR3 loop spans 20 amino acids. CDR3 coding DNA: TGTGCCAGCAGCCGCTCGTACATCGGGCAGGGAGGGCCAATGGACACTGAAGCTTTCTTT. It codes for CASSRSYIGQGGPMDTEAFF.

This clonotype turned up a few times. The rearrangement links TRBV11-2 to TRBJ2-2, with 12 bases aligning to TRBD2. The CDR3 covers 20 residues. The germline V gene encodes CDR1 SGHAT and CDR2 FQNNGV. The V and J ends lost 8 bases and 3 bases, in that order; junction bases with no gene match: 19. The CDR3 DNA sequence: TGTGCCAGCTTTACCCTTTTGGGGAGACTAGCGGGAGCGGACACCGGGGAGCTGTTTTTT. Translation gives CASFTLLGRLAGADTGELFF.

This clonotype was found many times. The chain couples TRBV3-1 to TRBJ2-5, with D hard to call. V was pared by 1 base and J by 2 bases, with 5 bases between. This CDR3 is 13 amino acids long. Germline loops: CDR1 LGHDT, CDR2 YNNKEL (reference sequence). The CDR3 protein is CASSQGPQETQYF. The CDR3 bases are TGTGCCAGCAGCCAAGGACCACAAGAGACCCAGTACTTC.

On this clonotype: An end of the junction does not agree with germline; a read error may underlie this. J is TRBJ2-1 and V is TRBV6-5, with 9 bases matching TRBD2. The CDR3 has 16 amino acids. Germline V CDR1 and CDR2: MNHEY, SVGAGI. DNA of the CDR3: TGTGACAGCAGTTGGGATGCGGGAGGGCAGTACAATGAGCAGTTCTTC. Amino acid sequence: CDSSWDAGGQYNEQFF.

This chain uses TRBV5-1 with TRBJ2-6; D perhaps matches TRBD2 (7 bases). V lost 1 base and J lost 0, with 14 bases in between. CDR3 size: 18 residues. Germline CDR1 reads SGHRS; CDR2 reads YFSETQ. DNA for the CDR3: TGCGCCAGCAGCTTGAGCGGGACAAGCGTCTCTGGGGCCAACGTCCTGACTTTC. This sequence encodes CASSLSGTSVSGANVLTF. The whole variable domain, remainder taken from reference TRBV5-1 and TRBJ2-6, is KAGVTQTPRYLIKTRGQQVTLSCSPISGHRSVSWYQQTPGQGLQFLFEYFSETQRNKGNFPGRFSGRQFSNSRSEMNVSTLELGDSALYLCASSLSGTSVSGANVLTFGAGSRLTVL.

This clonotype was detected a few times. The V gene is TRBV20-1, the J gene TRBJ2-5, with 7 bases matching TRBD2. Germline V lookup: CDR1 DFQATT, CDR2 SNEGSKA (reference sequence). With 5 bases clipped from V and 3 bases from J, the junction kept 12 bases outside the gene matches. CDR3 size: 15 residues. In nucleotides, the CDR3 is TGCAGTGCTTGGATCCGGGGACTACAAAAAGAGACCCAGTACTTC. Amino acids: CSAWIRGLQKETQYF.

This clonotype has a handful of counts. The rearrangement uses TRBV12-3 or TRBV12-4 and TRBJ2-3; no definite D call. V was shortened by 5 bases and J by 2 bases, with 5 bases between the two germline ends. The CDR3 length is 12 residues. The DNA of the CDR3 is TGTGCCAGCAGTCGGACCACAGATACGCAGTATTTT. Protein product: CASSRTTDTQYF.

This clonotype was seen more than once but under ten times. The rearrangement links TRBV5-1 to TRBJ2-7, with TRBD2 identical over 11 bases. The junction had 8 bases not matched to a gene; V was cut back by 3 bases and J by 6 bases. The CDR3 consists of 15 residues. The germline CDR1 and CDR2 sequences are SGHRS and YFSETQ. The CDR3 is CASSSFTSGSSEQYF. As DNA, the CDR3 is TGCGCCAGCAGCTCTTTTACTAGCGGGAGCAGCGAGCAGTACTTC.

The chain combines TRBV20-1 with TRBJ2-1; no definite D call. CDR3 length: 11 residues. The germline gives CDR1 DFQATT, CDR2 SNEGSKA (reference sequence). V was trimmed by 5 bases and J by 4 bases, leaving 6 bases between them. CDR3 protein: CSARLYNEQFF. The DNA of the CDR3 is TGCAGTGCTCGACTTTACAATGAGCAGTTCTTC.

The sample holds a few counts of this clonotype. This chain connects TRBV4-2 to TRBJ2-2, with 7 nucleotides matching TRBD2. J was trimmed by 5 bases and V by 4 bases; bases with no gene match: 16. CDR1 LGHNA and CDR2 YNFKEQ come from the germline V gene. This CDR3 is 18 amino acids long. The CDR3 nucleotides read TGTGCCAGCAGCCTAAAGACCGGGACGGGAGGTGGGACCGGGGAGCTGTTTTTT. Residues: CASSLKTGTGGGTGELFF.

The CDR3 loop is CASSLRKYSNTEAFF. The CDR3 DNA reads as TGTGCCAGCAGTTTAAGGAAGTATTCGAACACTGAAGCTTTCTTT. The V call is TRBV12-3 or TRBV12-4, the J call TRBJ1-1; D is unclear. The V gene lost 2 bases and the J gene lost 1 base, with 11 bases spanning the gap. The CDR3 consists of 15 residues.

This clonotype was observed a few times. The rearrangement uses TRBV20-1 and TRBJ2-4; D uncertain. The CDR3 spans 10 residues. The germline V gene has CDR1 DFQATT and CDR2 SNEGSKA (reference sequence). The V end lost 3 bases, the J end lost 13 bases, and 10 bases lay between the germline ends. CDR3 amino acids: CSASSRRQYF. CDR3 DNA sequence: TGCAGTGCTAGCTCCAGGCGGCAGTACTTC.

V usage is TRBV12-3 or TRBV12-4 and J usage is TRBJ2-6; D uncertain. The CDR3 consists of 20 residues. The V end was cut by 4 bases, the J end by 2 bases, with 24 bases between. CDR3 nucleotide sequence: TGTGCCAGCAGTTACGGGCTGCCCCAAACCCCTCGTACTGGGGCCAACGTCCTGACTTTC. Translating it yields CASSYGLPQTPRTGANVLTF.